This TCR beta chain was recovered during a study of OX40 agonist ivuxolimab in advanced cancers. Study at large: Intravenous ivuxolimab at 0.01 to 10 mg/kg was given to patients every 2 weeks. Study-wide findings and caveats: Some of the lowest clonal expansion was seen in partial responders at 0.1-3.0 mg/kg. Expanded clones were, on average, more numerous in CD8+ T cells than in CD4+.

The CDR3 loop spans 15 amino acids. Trimming removed 4 bases from V and 0 bases from J, with 9 bases in between. CDR1 is SGHDN, CDR2 FVKESK, per germline. This clone occurred once. Its antigen is unknown. Data came from immunoSEQ multiplex PCR; TCRdb stores just in-frame clones and leaves some out. The sample contains tens of thousands of clones, about 83% of which appear only once. Patients were ruled out by autoimmune disease history or systemic immunosuppression. This TCR came from an adult with an advanced solid tumor such as melanoma, head and neck, liver or kidney cancer. The starting material was CD4+ or CD8+ T cells sorted from blood, obtained in a trial of the OX40 agonist ivuxolimab. V usage is TRBV14 and J usage is TRBJ1-4; D is perhaps TRBD1 (5 bases). In nucleotides, the CDR3 is TGTGCCAGCAGCCGTACAGGAGCAACTAATGAAAAACTGTTTTTT. It encodes CASSRTGATNEKLFF.